The 19 T cell receptor beta chains below all came from one sample that was sequenced in a study of cytomegalovirus exposure and HLA in healthy donors. It was with 60 Vbeta and 13 Jbeta primers that the PCR ran. The repertoire was sequenced with immunoSEQ multiplex PCR; TCRdb's copy has only in-frame clones and lacks some. The sample has more than 150,000 clones; around 81% are singletons. Sequencing was carried out using PBMCs. These receptors came from a woman in her late teens or twenties in good health and CMV-seropositive.

The rearrangement joins TRBV5-6 to TRBJ1-1, with TRBD1 identical over 9 bases. The V segment lost 4 bases and the J segment 0 bases; nucleotides outside the gene matches: 7. CDR3 length equals 16 residues. Germline V gene data show CDR1 as SGHDT and CDR2 as YYEEEE. CDR3 amino acids: CASSALGTGMNTEAFF. The CDR3 nucleotides read TGTGCCAGCAGCGCGCTCGGGACAGGGATGAACACTGAAGCTTTCTTT.

This clone showed up just once. The chain joins TRBV28 to TRBJ2-5; TRBD2 agrees at 7 bases. The V and J ends lost 2 bases and 2 bases, in that order; junction bases with no gene match: 5. CDR1 is MDHEN, CDR2 SYDVKM, per germline. The CDR3 contains 15 residues. CDR3 residues: CASSLPASGQETQYF. As DNA, the CDR3 is TGTGCCAGCAGTTTACCGGCTAGCGGACAAGAGACCCAGTACTTC.

This chain connects TRBV14 to TRBJ1-1; tentative D call: TRBD1 (6 bases). Per the germline V gene, CDR1 is SGHDN and CDR2 is FVKESK. CDR3 size: 12 residues. The V and J ends lost 1 base and 8 bases respectively, with 8 bases between them. The CDR3 DNA reads TGTGCCAGCAGCCAAGGGGGGCGGGAAGCTTTCTTT. This translates into CASSQGGREAFF.

This chain connects TRBV6-4 to TRBJ1-1; the match to TRBD1 covers 10 bases. Losses at the gene ends were 4 bases for V and 11 bases for J; bases not matched to a gene: 10. The CDR3 covers 14 residues. In germline, CDR1 is MRHNA, CDR2 SNTAGT. Here the CDR3 DNA reads TGTGCCAGCAGTGGTTGGGACAGGGGCAACAGGGCTTTCTTT. Amino acids: CASSGWDRGNRAFF.

This chain connects TRBV5-1 to TRBJ2-3, with 8 bases aligning to TRBD2. J lost 8 bases, V lost 6 bases, and 17 bases had no gene match. The CDR3 spans 16 residues. The germline V gene has CDR1 SGHRS and CDR2 YFSETQ. The CDR3 spells CASKDPIGGAEGTQYF. As DNA, the CDR3 is TGCGCCAGCAAGGACCCGATCGGGGGGGCTGAGGGTACGCAGTATTTT. The full variable domain, rest sourced from reference TRBV5-1 and TRBJ2-3, is KAGVTQTPRYLIKTRGQQVTLSCSPISGHRSVSWYQQTPGQGLQFLFEYFSETQRNKGNFPGRFSGRQFSNSRSEMNVSTLELGDSALYLCASKDPIGGAEGTQYFGPGTRLTVL.

This chain connects TRBV5-1 to TRBJ1-1; TRBD1 matches at 8 bases. The V gene's germline CDR1 is SGHRS and CDR2 YFSETQ. The trim removed 4 bases at V and 4 bases at J, leaving 3 bases unmatched. The CDR3 extends over 13 amino acids. The CDR3 DNA reads as TGCGCCAGCAGCGGACAGGGTGTCACTGAAGCTTTCTTT. Its protein is CASSGQGVTEAFF.

The chain recombines TRBV11-2 with TRBJ1-1; D uncertain. Germline V gene data show CDR1 as SGHAT and CDR2 as FQNNGV. The germline V and J ends were trimmed by 0 bases and 5 bases, with 13 bases remaining between them. The CDR3 has 15 residues. The CDR3 coding sequence is TGTGCCAGCAGCTTAGATGACGCGGTCGGGACTGAAGCTTTCTTT. Protein sequence: CASSLDDAVGTEAFF.

This clone is a singleton in its sample. V and J are TRBV5-8 and TRBJ2-3; TRBD1 matches at 7 bases. Germline loops: CDR1 SGHTS, CDR2 YDEGEE. V was clipped by 4 bases and J by 9 bases; unmatched bases: 11. This CDR3 region has 14 residues. CDR3 region: CASSHTSGTVTQYF. CDR3 nucleotides: TGTGCCAGCAGCCATACTTCCGGGACAGTAACGCAGTATTTT. Drawing the rest from reference TRBV5-8 and TRBJ2-3, the complete variable domain is EAGVTQSPTHLIKTRGQQATLRCSPISGHTSVYWYQQALGLGLQFLLWYDEGEERNRGNFPPRFSGRQFPNYSSELNVNALELEDSALYLCASSHTSGTVTQYFGPGTRLTVL.

V gene TRBV2 combines with J gene TRBJ2-7; 8 bases are shared with TRBD1. The V segment lost 3 bases and the J segment 1 base; nucleotides outside the gene matches: 2. The CDR3 loop spans 14 amino acids. Germline values: CDR1 SNHLY, CDR2 FYNNEI. This CDR3 is CASSERQGSYEQYV. The CDR3 nucleotides are TGTGCCAGCAGTGAGAGACAGGGGTCCTACGAGCAGTACGTC.

The chain links TRBV19 to TRBJ1-5, with D maybe TRBD1 (6 bases). V was shortened by 5 bases and J by 2 bases, with 10 bases between the two germline ends. Germline CDR1 reads LNHDA; CDR2 reads SQIVND (reference sequence). The CDR3 has 14 residues. This CDR3 reads CASSFQGRNQPQHF. The CDR3 region has the DNA TGTGCCAGTAGTTTTCAGGGGCGCAATCAGCCCCAGCATTTT.

The V gene is TRBV11-2, the J gene TRBJ2-1, with 9 bases lining up with TRBD2. Germline V lookup: CDR1 SGHAT, CDR2 FQNNGV. CDR3 length: 17 amino acids. V trimming: 5 bases; J trimming: 8 bases; junction bases outside the gene matches: 16. The CDR3 loop reads CASSRTASGGRAYEQFF. The CDR3 DNA is TGTGCCAGCAGCCGGACGGCCAGCGGGGGGCGGGCCTATGAGCAGTTCTTC.

The chain links TRBV7-6 to TRBJ2-1, with 12 bases identical to TRBD2. The CDR3 extends over 15 amino acids. J was trimmed by 9 bases and V by 4 bases; bases with no gene match: 7. Germline CDR1 is SGHVS and CDR2 is FNYEAQ. The CDR3 region is CASSSPSGGAGEQFF. DNA of the CDR3: TGTGCCAGCAGCTCCCCTAGCGGGGGGGCCGGTGAGCAGTTCTTC. Full variable domain (remainder filled in from reference TRBV7-6 and TRBJ2-1): GAGVSQSPRYKVTKRGQDVALRCDPISGHVSLYWYRQALGQGPEFLTYFNYEAQQDKSGLPNDRFSAERPEGSISTLTIQRTEQRDSAMYRCASSSPSGGAGEQFFGPGTRLTVL.

The chain carries TRBV5-1 and TRBJ1-1; D might be TRBD1 (6 bases). The CDR3 length is 15 residues. The germline gives CDR1 SGHRS, CDR2 YFSETQ. Trimming cost V 9 bases and J 1 base, with 19 bases left between them. The CDR3 DNA reads TGCGCCACAAGCCCCAGTGGGGGGGCGAACACTGAAGCTTTCTTT. This codes for CATSPSGGANTEAFF. Full variable domain (remainder filled in from reference TRBV5-1 and TRBJ1-1): KAGVTQTPRYLIKTRGQQVTLSCSPISGHRSVSWYQQTPGQGLQFLFEYFSETQRNKGNFPGRFSGRQFSNSRSEMNVSTLELGDSALYLCATSPSGGANTEAFFGQGTRLTVV.

The chain joins TRBV9 to TRBJ2-1; 8 bases are shared with TRBD2. The germline V gene has CDR1 SGDLS and CDR2 YYNGEE. The J segment lost 9 bases and the V segment lost 0 bases, leaving 5 bases of the junction unmatched. The CDR3 sequence is 14 residues long. The DNA for the CDR3 is TGTGCCAGCAGCGTAGCAGCGGGGGCAGGTGAGCAGTTCTTC. Its protein product is CASSVAAGAGEQFF.

The chain has TRBV6-6 and TRBJ2-1, with 8 bases identical to TRBD1. The trim removed 4 bases at V and 10 bases at J, leaving 12 bases unmatched. CDR1 and CDR2 (germline): MNHNY, SVGAGI (reference sequence). The CDR3 has 15 amino acids. CDR3 protein: CASSSRQGTVGEQFF. In DNA, the CDR3 is TGTGCCAGCAGTTCCAGACAGGGGACGGTTGGGGAGCAGTTCTTC.

V gene TRBV19 combines with J gene TRBJ1-1, with D possibly being TRBD1 (5 bases). V was cut by 3 bases and J by 0 bases, with 8 bases left in between. This CDR3 spans 14 amino acids. Germline CDR1 LNHDA, CDR2 SQIVND (reference sequence). The CDR3 region is CASSIRQLNTEAFF. CDR3 sequence (DNA): TGTGCCAGTAGTATTCGACAGCTGAACACTGAAGCTTTCTTT.

The gene calls are TRBV4-2 and TRBJ1-1, with 8 bases aligning to TRBD1. Per germline, CDR1 LGHNA and CDR2 YNFKEQ. The V gene end was trimmed by 6 bases and the J gene end by 8 bases; junction bases not matched to a gene: 8. The CDR3 runs 13 residues. The CDR3 DNA reads as TGTGCCAGCAGGATGACAGGGGCGCTAGAAGCTTTCTTT. Protein sequence: CASRMTGALEAFF.

The sample holds one count of this clone. The chain links TRBV11-2 to TRBJ1-2; D unresolved. The CDR3 is 15 residues long. Trimming shortened V by 1 base and J by 7 bases, and 16 bases separated the two germline ends. Germline V gene sequence: CDR1 SGHAT, CDR2 FQNNGV. The CDR3 reads CASSLGGVGDSGYTF. The CDR3 DNA reads TGTGCCAGCAGCTTAGGGGGAGTCGGGGATAGTGGCTACACCTTC.

The chain is built from TRBV7-8 and TRBJ2-6, with 7 bases that match TRBD1. CDR3 size: 16 residues. Germline V lookup: CDR1 SGHVS, CDR2 FQNEAQ. With 5 bases clipped from V and 1 base from J, the junction kept 5 bases outside the gene matches. CDR3 region: CASSPGQVSGANVLTF. The CDR3 region has the DNA TGTGCCAGCAGCCCCGGACAGGTGTCTGGGGCCAACGTCCTGACTTTC.